This T cell receptor (beta chain) was sequenced for a study of CD8+ T cells in alopecia areata. Germline values: CDR1 SEHNR, CDR2 FQNEAQ (reference sequence). The V end was cut by 6 bases, the J end by 1 base, with 15 bases between. This CDR3 is built from 15 residues. Sequencing relied on a cDNA template that was reverse transcribed from extracted RNA. Profiling relied on immunoSEQ multiplex PCR, and the TCRdb table lists in-frame clones only, not all of them. The data contain 98,000 or so clones, approximately 60% of them singletons. Treatment of the sample: oral pan-JAK inhibitor, 5-10 mg twice daily.

This sample comprised CD8+ T cells sorted from blood, obtained at week 4, from a patient treated with tofacitinib. This receptor was identified in a human donor with alopecia areata. The chain couples TRBV7-9 to TRBJ2-5; D tentatively fits TRBD1 or TRBD2 (5 bases each). The chain's CDR3 is CASSTRDGFQETQYF. In DNA form, the CDR3 reads TGTGCCAGCAGTACCCGGGACGGATTCCAAGAGACCCAGTACTTC.